These T cell receptor beta chains were read from a single sample in a study of T cells after yellow fever vaccination. TCRdb re-called the 5' RACE reads through MiXCR, storing one row per CDR3 protein. Counted here are 200,000 to 300,000 distinct CDR3 sequences, roughly 6.8% occurring once; the ten biggest clones make up approximately 0.99%. The material was CD4+ T cells sorted from PBMCs, obtained on the day of the yellow fever booster vaccination. These receptors were taken from a man aged 30 to 45 who received the YFV17D yellow fever vaccine. The CDR3 runs from the conserved cysteine through the conserved F or W. A D gene is named only where the DNA matches it firmly. Size is omitted from some rows. Given values are once, few, many or a class for expanded clones.

d_gene: .; abundance: few; j_gene: TRBJ1-1; v_gene: TRBV24-1; CDR3aa: CATSKSGATAFF; CDR3nt: TGTGCCACCAGCAAATCAGGGGCTACGGCTTTCTTT
d_gene: .; abundance: many; j_gene: TRBJ2-3; v_gene: TRBV28; CDR3aa: CASIESVGVRTDTQYF; CDR3nt: TGTGCCAGCATCGAGTCGGTTGGGGTGAGGACAGATACGCAGTATTTT
d_gene: .; abundance: .; j_gene: TRBJ2-7; v_gene: TRBV7-2; CDR3aa: CASSLGLGGVYYEQYF; CDR3nt: TGTGCCAGCAGCTTAGGCCTGGGTGGGGTTTACTACGAGCAGTACTTC
d_gene: TRBD2; abundance: many; j_gene: TRBJ2-1; v_gene: TRBV5-1; CDR3aa: CASSLATSGTPNEQFF; CDR3nt: TGCGCCAGCAGCTTGGCCACTAGCGGGACCCCTAATGAGCAGTTCTTC
d_gene: .; abundance: many; j_gene: TRBJ2-7; v_gene: TRBV20-1; CDR3aa: CSARSGGGYEQYF; CDR3nt: TGCAGTGCTAGATCAGGAGGGGGATACGAGCAGTACTTC
d_gene: TRBD2; abundance: many; j_gene: TRBJ2-3; v_gene: TRBV20-1; CDR3aa: CSARASGIHTQYF; CDR3nt: TGCAGTGCTAGAGCTAGCGGGATTCATACGCAGTATTTT
d_gene: .; abundance: many; j_gene: TRBJ2-1; v_gene: TRBV20-1; CDR3aa: CSAPGPRENEQFF; CDR3nt: TGCAGTGCGCCGGGACCCAGGGAGAATGAGCAGTTCTTC
d_gene: .; abundance: .; j_gene: TRBJ2-1; v_gene: TRBV28; CDR3aa: CASSLGGRLGDEQFF; CDR3nt: TGTGCCAGCAGTTTAGGCGGCCGACTAGGAGATGAGCAGTTCTTC
d_gene: .; abundance: .; j_gene: TRBJ1-2; v_gene: TRBV4-2; CDR3aa: CASSPGLDYGYTF; CDR3nt: TGTGCCAGCAGCCCCGGGCTGGACTATGGCTACACCTTC
d_gene: TRBD2; abundance: .; j_gene: TRBJ2-2; v_gene: TRBV5-4; CDR3aa: CASSLASPGRGNGELFF; CDR3nt: TGTGCCAGCAGCTTGGCTTCACCCGGGAGGGGGAACGGGGAGCTGTTTTTT
d_gene: TRBD1; abundance: many; j_gene: TRBJ2-7; v_gene: TRBV27; CDR3aa: CASSSLRDRGYEQYF; CDR3nt: TGTGCCAGCAGTTCCCTCCGGGACAGGGGCTACGAGCAGTACTTC
d_gene: .; abundance: many; j_gene: TRBJ2-3; v_gene: TRBV28; CDR3aa: CASSLAADTQYF; CDR3nt: TGTGCCAGCAGTTTAGCGGCAGATACGCAGTATTTT
d_gene: .; abundance: few; j_gene: TRBJ1-1; v_gene: TRBV29-1; CDR3aa: CSVQGLGTEAFF; CDR3nt: TGCAGCGTGCAGGGCCTCGGGACTGAAGCTTTCTTT
d_gene: .; abundance: few; j_gene: TRBJ2-6; v_gene: TRBV19; CDR3aa: CAIGVTGANVLTF; CDR3nt: TGTGCCATAGGGGTAACTGGGGCCAACGTCCTGACTTTC
d_gene: .; abundance: many; j_gene: TRBJ2-7; v_gene: TRBV6-2/TRBV6-3; CDR3aa: CASSREHTYEQYF; CDR3nt: TGTGCCAGCAGCCGGGAGCACACTTACGAGCAGTACTTC
d_gene: TRBD2; abundance: few; j_gene: TRBJ2-3; v_gene: TRBV19; CDR3aa: CASSTLAGVLTDTQYF; CDR3nt: TGTGCCAGTAGTACTTTAGCGGGAGTCCTCACAGATACGCAGTATTTT
d_gene: TRBD1; abundance: many; j_gene: TRBJ2-2; v_gene: TRBV7-6; CDR3aa: CASSRTGGHGELFF; CDR3nt: TGTGCCAGCAGCCGGACAGGGGGACACGGGGAGCTGTTTTTT
d_gene: TRBD1; abundance: many; j_gene: TRBJ2-5; v_gene: TRBV12-3/TRBV12-4; CDR3aa: CASSSTTGAETQYF; CDR3nt: TGTGCCAGCAGTTCAACGACAGGGGCTGAGACCCAGTACTTC
d_gene: .; abundance: .; j_gene: TRBJ2-7; v_gene: TRBV7-8; CDR3aa: CASSPSIAQLYEQYF; CDR3nt: TGTGCCAGCAGCCCTTCGATAGCGCAACTCTACGAGCAGTACTTC
d_gene: .; abundance: many; j_gene: TRBJ2-4; v_gene: TRBV6-1; CDR3aa: CASSEEMSLPTLAKNIQYF; CDR3nt: TGTGCCAGCAGTGAGGAGATGTCGCTTCCAACCCTAGCCAAAAACATTCAGTACTTC
d_gene: TRBD1; abundance: .; j_gene: TRBJ2-5; v_gene: TRBV5-4; CDR3aa: CAVGTGRTMGETQYF; CDR3nt: TGTGCCGTAGGGACAGGCCGTACGATGGGGGAGACCCAGTACTTC
d_gene: .; abundance: few; j_gene: TRBJ1-2; v_gene: TRBV18; CDR3aa: CASSPSQENYGYTF; CDR3nt: TGTGCCAGCTCACCAAGCCAGGAAAACTATGGCTACACCTTC
d_gene: TRBD2; abundance: few; j_gene: TRBJ2-5; v_gene: TRBV5-1; CDR3aa: CASKLLAGQETQYF; CDR3nt: TGCGCCAGCAAGTTACTAGCGGGCCAAGAGACCCAGTACTTC
d_gene: TRBD2; abundance: .; j_gene: TRBJ2-2; v_gene: TRBV7-9; CDR3aa: CARKGGDTGELFF; CDR3nt: TGTGCCAGGAAGGGAGGGGACACCGGGGAGCTGTTTTTT
d_gene: .; abundance: .; j_gene: TRBJ2-1; v_gene: TRBV7-8; CDR3aa: CASSLGDLYNEQFF; CDR3nt: TGTGCCAGCAGCTTAGGGGACCTCTACAATGAGCAGTTCTTC
d_gene: TRBD2; abundance: few; j_gene: TRBJ2-1; v_gene: TRBV20-1; CDR3aa: CSVLGDGGGNEQFF; CDR3nt: TGCAGTGTCCTCGGCGACGGGGGAGGGAATGAGCAGTTCTTC
d_gene: .; abundance: .; j_gene: TRBJ2-2; v_gene: TRBV12-3/TRBV12-4; CDR3aa: CASSFSQPNTGELFF; CDR3nt: TGTGCCAGCAGTTTTTCCCAACCCAACACCGGGGAGCTGTTTTTT
d_gene: TRBD2; abundance: .; j_gene: TRBJ2-3; v_gene: TRBV30; CDR3aa: CAWSVGTSEDTQYF; CDR3nt: TGTGCCTGGAGTGTAGGGACTAGCGAGGATACGCAGTATTTT
d_gene: .; abundance: few; j_gene: TRBJ2-3; v_gene: TRBV25-1; CDR3aa: CASSRGFDTDTQYF; CDR3nt: TGTGCCAGCAGTCGCGGGTTTGACACAGATACGCAGTATTTT
d_gene: .; abundance: few; j_gene: TRBJ2-7; v_gene: TRBV7-2; CDR3aa: CASSLGHGYEQYF; CDR3nt: TGTGCCAGCAGCTTAGGACATGGATACGAGCAGTACTTC
d_gene: .; abundance: many; j_gene: TRBJ2-3; v_gene: TRBV24-1; CDR3aa: CATSDSSAGSTDTQYF; CDR3nt: TGTGCCACCAGTGATTCTTCCGCGGGGAGCACAGATACGCAGTATTTT
d_gene: .; abundance: many; j_gene: TRBJ1-2; v_gene: TRBV5-1; CDR3aa: CASSLQETYGYTF; CDR3nt: TGCGCCAGCAGCTTACAGGAAACCTATGGCTACACCTTC
d_gene: .; abundance: .; j_gene: TRBJ1-1; v_gene: TRBV20-1; CDR3aa: CSASSTEAFF; CDR3nt: TGCAGTGCTAGCAGCACTGAAGCTTTCTTT
d_gene: TRBD1; abundance: many; j_gene: TRBJ1-4; v_gene: TRBV7-9; CDR3aa: CASSYGQGKTNEKLFF; CDR3nt: TGTGCCAGCAGCTACGGACAGGGGAAGACTAATGAAAAACTGTTTTTT
d_gene: .; abundance: few; j_gene: TRBJ1-1; v_gene: TRBV18; CDR3aa: CASSPSGSSEAFF; CDR3nt: TGTGCCAGCTCACCATCAGGAAGCTCTGAAGCTTTCTTT
d_gene: TRBD2; abundance: few; j_gene: TRBJ2-1; v_gene: TRBV4-3; CDR3aa: CASSQTSARRNEQFF; CDR3nt: TGCGCCAGCAGTCAAACTAGCGCCAGACGGAATGAGCAGTTCTTC
d_gene: .; abundance: many; j_gene: TRBJ2-4; v_gene: TRBV7-2; CDR3aa: CASSLGVSNIQYF; CDR3nt: TGTGCCAGCAGCTTAGGGGTTTCGAACATTCAGTACTTC
d_gene: .; abundance: few; j_gene: TRBJ2-1; v_gene: TRBV3-1; CDR3aa: CASSRDARGEQFF; CDR3nt: TGTGCCAGCAGCCGGGACGCCAGGGGTGAGCAGTTCTTC
d_gene: .; abundance: many; j_gene: TRBJ1-2; v_gene: TRBV7-8; CDR3aa: CASSAARGPGYGYTF; CDR3nt: TGTGCCAGCAGCGCAGCCAGGGGCCCGGGGTATGGCTACACCTTC
d_gene: .; abundance: few; j_gene: TRBJ2-1; v_gene: TRBV20-1; CDR3aa: CSASGLTYNEQFF; CDR3nt: TGCAGTGCTAGCGGTCTTACCTACAATGAGCAGTTCTTC
d_gene: TRBD1; abundance: many; j_gene: TRBJ2-7; v_gene: TRBV20-1; CDR3aa: CSAPTRAGTGGREQYF; CDR3nt: TGCAGTGCCCCTACCAGAGCCGGGACAGGGGGCCGCGAGCAGTACTTC
d_gene: TRBD2; abundance: many; j_gene: TRBJ2-7; v_gene: TRBV19; CDR3aa: CASSMHRSTSGSSYEQYF; CDR3nt: TGTGCCAGTAGTATGCACAGGTCAACTAGCGGAAGCTCCTACGAGCAGTACTTC
d_gene: TRBD2; abundance: many; j_gene: TRBJ2-7; v_gene: TRBV5-1; CDR3aa: CASSSGSSGTNYEQYF; CDR3nt: TGCGCCAGCAGCTCAGGTTCCTCCGGGACTAACTACGAGCAGTACTTC
d_gene: .; abundance: many; j_gene: TRBJ2-7; v_gene: TRBV20-1; CDR3aa: CSARDLGAGSYEQYF; CDR3nt: TGCAGTGCTAGAGATCTAGGGGCAGGTTCCTACGAGCAGTACTTC
d_gene: TRBD2; abundance: few; j_gene: TRBJ2-5; v_gene: TRBV4-2; CDR3aa: CASSVGTSGSGKETQYF; CDR3nt: TGTGCCAGCAGCGTCGGGACTAGCGGAAGCGGGAAAGAGACCCAGTACTTC
d_gene: .; abundance: .; j_gene: TRBJ2-6; v_gene: TRBV7-2; CDR3aa: CASSLPGDSGANVLTF; CDR3nt: TGTGCCAGCAGCCTCCCAGGGGACTCTGGGGCCAACGTCCTGACTTTC
d_gene: TRBD1; abundance: .; j_gene: TRBJ1-3; v_gene: TRBV5-6; CDR3aa: CASSSTRDRVRRFAGNTIYF; CDR3nt: TGTGCCAGCAGCTCGACTAGGGACAGGGTTCGAAGATTTGCTGGAAACACCATATATTTT
d_gene: .; abundance: few; j_gene: TRBJ1-1; v_gene: TRBV20-1; CDR3aa: CSARTAFEAFF; CDR3nt: TGCAGTGCTCGAACAGCATTTGAAGCTTTCTTT
d_gene: .; abundance: few; j_gene: TRBJ2-3; v_gene: TRBV12-3/TRBV12-4; CDR3aa: CASSLYENTDTQYF; CDR3nt: TGTGCCAGCAGTCTATATGAGAACACAGATACGCAGTATTTT
d_gene: .; abundance: many; j_gene: TRBJ2-6; v_gene: TRBV12-3/TRBV12-4; CDR3aa: CASSLVLSGANVLTF; CDR3nt: TGTGCCAGCAGTTTAGTGCTGTCTGGGGCCAACGTCCTGACTTTC